Included here is one TCR beta chain sequence, with context. The sample comes from a study of control samples from healthy donors and cancer patients. Generated by immunoSEQ multiplex PCR, the TCRdb table keeps only in-frame clones and is missing some. The sample has around 58,000 clones, approximately 95% seen once; the top ten hold roughly 0.99%. The sample taken for sequencing was blood. The receptor's source is a woman between 18 and 29 years old in good health.

In DNA, the CDR3 is TGCGCCAGCAGCGATCTCCGGGACAGGGGGCCGGGGGCCCCCCCCTATAAAGGCTACACCTTC. Translation: CASSDLRDRGPGAPPYKGYTF. This rearrangement joins TRBV5-1 to TRBJ1-2, with 12 bases matching TRBD1. This CDR3 is 21 amino acids long. Trimming at V came to 4 bases and at J to 8 bases, leaving 27 bases not matched to a gene. Germline V CDR1 and CDR2: SGHRS, YFSETQ.